Following are 29 T cell receptor beta chains from one sample sequenced in a study of shared clonotypes between healthy human individuals. Some clones are missing from TCRdb's copy, which holds only in-frame ones; the method was immunoSEQ multiplex PCR. The repertoire consists of under 2,500,000 clones, with roughly 95% occurring once and the leading ten covering roughly 0.13%. The sequenced sample consisted of naive CD4+ T cells sorted from blood. The subset here: CD45RA+ positively selected. These receptor sequences come from a man aged 18 to 29 in good health.

The chain has TRBV5-1 and TRBJ2-1, with 10 nucleotides matching TRBD2. V was pared by 6 bases and J by 4 bases, with 7 bases of the junction left unmatched. This CDR3 spans 15 amino acids. Germline V CDR1 and CDR2: SGHRS, YFSETQ. The CDR3 protein is CASTLAGGSYNEQFF. CDR3 nucleotide sequence: TGCGCCAGCACCTTAGCGGGAGGTTCATACAATGAGCAGTTCTTC.

With respect to this clone: At one of its ends the junction is not consistent with the germline gene, which may arise from a read error. The genes are TRBV4-2 and TRBJ2-3; D tentatively reads TRBD1 or TRBD2 (5 bases each). The CDR3 contains 15 residues. Germline V CDR1 and CDR2: LGHNA, YNFKEQ. The DNA of the CDR3 is TGTGCCAGCAGCCAAGATTTTAATAGGGACCAGGGATTTTTTTTT. Translating gives CASSQDFNRDQGFFF.

The chain recombines TRBV30 with TRBJ1-2; D is ambiguous. The CDR3 sequence is 12 residues long. V was trimmed by 1 base and J by 7 bases, leaving 10 bases between them. Germline-derived CDR1 and CDR2 are GTSNPN and SVGIG (reference sequence). The CDR3 DNA sequence: TGTGCCTGGAGTGGAGGTCCCAGTGGCTACACCTTC. Protein sequence: CAWSGGPSGYTF. The complete variable domain, with remaining parts taken from reference TRBV30 and TRBJ1-2, reads SQTIHQWPATLVQPVGSPLSLECTVEGTSNPNLYWYRQAAGRGLQLLFYSVGIGQISSEVPQNLSASRPQDRQFILSSKKLLLSDSGFYLCAWSGGPSGYTFGSGTRLTVV.

This chain links TRBV14 with TRBJ1-1; no clear D gene. Trimming pared 2 bases from V and 1 base from J, leaving 2 bases between. Per germline, CDR1 SGHDN and CDR2 FVKESK. The CDR3 is 12 residues long. The CDR3 DNA is TGTGCCAGCAGCCAACGGAACACTGAAGCTTTCTTT. The encoded protein is CASSQRNTEAFF.

J is TRBJ1-2 and V is TRBV5-4; D is possibly TRBD1 (5 bases). Germline V gene lookup returns CDR1 SGHNT and CDR2 YYREEE (reference sequence). The CDR3 is made up of 15 amino acids. V was trimmed by 2 bases and J by 7 bases, leaving 18 bases between them. As DNA, the CDR3 is TGTGCCAGCAGCTTTGGGGCAGGGAAGTCGTCTGGCTACACCTTC. Its translation is CASSFGAGKSSGYTF.

V usage is TRBV5-4 and J usage is TRBJ1-3; 8 nucleotides align to TRBD1. The CDR3 covers 15 residues. The germline gives CDR1 SGHNT, CDR2 YYREEE (reference sequence). V lost 2 bases and J lost 3; bases outside the gene matches: 4. DNA for the CDR3: TGTGCCAGCAGCTTCCCAGGGGGCAATGGAAACACCATATATTTT. This gives the protein CASSFPGGNGNTIYF.

The chain combines TRBV10-2 with TRBJ2-7; TRBD2 matches 9 bases. The CDR3 consists of 17 residues. The V gene end was trimmed by 7 bases and the J gene end by 0 bases; junction bases not matched to a gene: 13. Germline assignment: CDR1 WSHSY and CDR2 SAAADI. Here the CDR3 reads CASTNWGLAGISYEQYF. CDR3 DNA: TGCGCCAGCACCAATTGGGGGCTAGCGGGGATCTCCTACGAGCAGTACTTC.

A word on this clone: This same CDR3 is encoded by further DNA sequences in the sample. The genes are TRBV6-1 and TRBJ2-7, with D possibly TRBD1 on 6 matching bases. V was trimmed by 4 bases and J by 2 bases, leaving 9 bases between them. Germline V gene lookup returns CDR1 MNHNS and CDR2 SASEGT. The CDR3 loop spans 13 amino acids. This CDR3 is CASSGQGPYEQYF. For the CDR3, the DNA is TGTGCCAGCAGTGGTCAGGGGCCCTACGAGCAGTACTTC.

This chain uses TRBV5-1 with TRBJ2-4, with TRBD1 as a possible D gene (6 bases). Trimming took off 2 bases at V and 0 bases at J, with 12 bases between the two ends. The CDR3 contains 16 residues. Germline assignment: CDR1 SGHRS and CDR2 YFSETQ. Here the CDR3 DNA reads TGCGCCAGCAGCTTACAGGGCGAGGTAGCCAAAAACATTCAGTACTTC. Translation: CASSLQGEVAKNIQYF.

The V gene is TRBV7-2, the J gene TRBJ2-5, with 11 bases aligning to TRBD2. The CDR3 consists of 17 residues. Trimming took 4 bases from V and 4 from J; bases not matched to a gene: 11. Germline-derived CDR1 and CDR2 are SGHTA and FQGNSA. The DNA of the CDR3 is TGTGCCAGCAGCTCGCAACCTCTAGCGGGGGGCTCAGAGACCCAGTACTTC. The encoded protein is CASSSQPLAGGSETQYF.

This sequence joins TRBV5-1 and TRBJ1-1; D not certain. Trimming took 4 bases from V and 1 from J, leaving 14 bases between them. The CDR3 has 15 amino acids. Germline V lookup: CDR1 SGHRS, CDR2 YFSETQ. The CDR3 loop reads CASSTGPIRNTEAFF. Written as DNA, the CDR3 is TGCGCCAGCAGCACGGGTCCCATTAGGAACACTGAAGCTTTCTTT.

The rearrangement joins TRBV5-5 to TRBJ2-7; D is perhaps TRBD1 or TRBD2 (6 bases each). The ends were cut back, 3 bases at V and 6 bases at J, with 10 bases in the middle. The CDR3 extends over 12 amino acids. Germline V CDR1 and CDR2: SGHKS, YYEKEE (reference sequence). The CDR3, as DNA: TGTGCCAGCAGCTGGGGGGCAACCGAGCAGTACTTC. Its protein is CASSWGATEQYF.

On this clone itself: Other DNA sequences in the sample encode the same CDR3. The V gene is TRBV30, the J gene TRBJ1-2; possibly TRBD1 for D (6 bases). CDR3 length equals 11 residues. Germline-derived CDR1 and CDR2 are GTSNPN and SVGIG (reference sequence). Trimming pared 0 bases from V and 8 bases from J, leaving 7 bases between. CDR3 amino acids: CAWSVRGGYTF. The CDR3 DNA reads TGTGCCTGGAGTGTAAGGGGGGGCTACACCTTC.

The gene calls are TRBV6-1 and TRBJ2-7; the match to TRBD2 covers 8 bases. Germline V gene lookup returns CDR1 MNHNS and CDR2 SASEGT. The CDR3 sequence is 14 residues long. J gave up 5 bases and V 1 base, and 4 bases lay outside the gene matches. The CDR3 DNA sequence: TGTGCCAGCAGTGAAGGGCGGGAGGTTAACGAGCAGTACTTC. Translating gives CASSEGREVNEQYF.

The V gene is TRBV2, the J gene TRBJ2-5, with D maybe TRBD1 (6 bases). Trimming pared 6 bases from V and 4 bases from J, leaving 12 bases between. Germline V gene lookup returns CDR1 SNHLY and CDR2 FYNNEI. The CDR3 runs 13 residues. CDR3 residues: CASRLQTGETQYF. CDR3 DNA sequence: TGTGCCAGCAGATTACAGACAGGAGAGACCCAGTACTTC.

This clone has more than one count but fewer than ten. Additional DNA sequences in this sample encode the identical CDR3. V is TRBV5-4 and J is TRBJ1-6; D is unclear. V lost 0 bases to trimming and J lost 7 bases, with 8 bases between them. CDR3 length: 14 amino acids. Germline-derived CDR1 and CDR2 are SGHNT and YYREEE (reference sequence). CDR3 coding DNA: TGTGCCAGCAGCTTGGAGGGTTACAATTCACCCCTCCACTTT. As protein: CASSLEGYNSPLHF.

Concerning this clone: The same CDR3 arises from other DNA sequences in this sample as well. This chain links TRBV19 with TRBJ1-2; 9 bases map to TRBD1. V was pared by 5 bases and J by 8 bases, with 6 bases of the junction left unmatched. CDR1 is LNHDA and CDR2 is SQIVND in the germline V gene (reference sequence). This CDR3 contains 13 residues. The CDR3 sequence is CASSPGTGNGYTF. The CDR3 DNA is TGTGCCAGTAGTCCCGGGACAGGGAACGGCTACACCTTC.

This clone occurred once. The rearrangement joins TRBV5-8 to TRBJ2-4; D is uncertain. The CDR3 has 11 residues. The ends were cut back, 3 bases at V and 6 bases at J, with 4 bases in the middle. CDR1 is SGHTS, CDR2 YDEGEE, per germline. The CDR3 DNA reads TGTGCCAGCAGCTCGGTAAACATTCAGTACTTC. Translated, it gives CASSSVNIQYF.

The chain uses TRBV20-1 and TRBJ1-3, with no clear D. Looked up from germline, CDR1 is DFQATT and CDR2 is SNEGSKA (reference sequence). V lost 3 bases to trimming and J lost 4 bases, with 4 bases between them. This CDR3 comprises 11 residues. The CDR3 DNA is TGCAGTGCTAGGAAGGGAAACACCATATATTTT. The encoded protein is CSARKGNTIYF.

Points on this clone: Other DNA sequences in the same sample also yield this CDR3. The chain joins TRBV2 to TRBJ1-2, with D possibly being TRBD1 (6 bases). The V end was cut by 7 bases, the J end by 8 bases, with 8 bases between. CDR1 SNHLY and CDR2 FYNNEI come from the germline V gene. This CDR3 region has 10 residues. The chain's CDR3 is CASNGGGYTF. The DNA of the CDR3 is TGTGCCAGCAACGGGGGCGGCTACACCTTC.

The chain links TRBV29-1 to TRBJ1-4; 10 bases line up with TRBD1. Per the germline V gene, CDR1 is SQVTM and CDR2 is ANQGSEA. V lost 4 bases and J lost 9; bases outside the gene matches: 8. This CDR3 is 14 amino acids long. The CDR3 DNA follows: TGCAGCGTTGCGACAGGGGGCGCGTATCAAAAACTGTTTTTT. This sequence encodes CSVATGGAYQKLFF.

The chain employs TRBV11-1 and TRBJ1-6; the D is unclear. Germline-derived CDR1 and CDR2 are SGHAT and FQDESV (reference sequence). The CDR3 is 13 amino acids. Trimming took 5 bases from V and 7 from J, leaving 9 bases between them. The DNA for the CDR3 is TGTGCCAGCAGCCCCGTTGAGAATTCACCCCTCCACTTT. It yields the protein CASSPVENSPLHF. The whole variable domain, remainder taken from reference TRBV11-1 and TRBJ1-6, is EAEVAQSPRYKITEKSQAVAFWCDPISGHATLYWYRQILGQGPELLVQFQDESVVDDSQLPKDRFSAERLKGVDSTLKIQPAELGDSAMYLCASSPVENSPLHFGNGTRLTVT.

This chain joins TRBV5-6 and TRBJ1-1, with TRBD1 matching 12 bases. With V trimmed by 3 bases and J by 3 bases, 0 bases remained unmatched. The CDR3 contains 14 residues. The germline CDR1 and CDR2 sequences are SGHDT and YYEEEE. Here the CDR3 DNA reads TGTGCCAGCAGCTGGGACAGGGGGCACACTGAAGCTTTCTTT. Translating gives CASSWDRGHTEAFF.

This clone showed up just once. The chain joins TRBV11-2 to TRBJ2-5; D gene unclear. This CDR3 comprises 16 residues. CDR1 SGHAT and CDR2 FQNNGV come from the germline V gene. Trimming shortened V by 1 base and J by 5 bases, and 17 bases separated the two germline ends. The CDR3 DNA is TGTGCCAGCAGCTTAGGTACAGTGAAGCTAGGGGAGACCCAGTACTTC. Protein product: CASSLGTVKLGETQYF.

The chain employs TRBV6-1 and TRBJ2-5; possible D gene TRBD2, 5 bases. This CDR3 is built from 13 residues. In germline, CDR1 is MNHNS, CDR2 SASEGT. Trimming removed 4 bases at V and 5 bases at J, with 11 bases between. CDR3 nucleotides: TGTGCCAGCAGTGTGGTGGCGGGCGAGACCCAGTACTTC. Its translation: CASSVVAGETQYF.

J is TRBJ2-3 and V is TRBV6-5; 7 bases map to TRBD2. After removal of 6 bases from V and 5 bases from J, the junction contained 11 bases not matched to a gene. The CDR3 consists of 15 residues. Germline lookup yields CDR1 MNHEY and CDR2 SVGAGI. The CDR3 sequence is CASSSLSGGRDTQYF. CDR3 nucleotide sequence: TGTGCCAGCAGCTCATTATCGGGGGGTAGAGATACGCAGTATTTT.

This clone occurred once. The chain recombines TRBV7-9 with TRBJ2-7, with TRBD1 matching 10 bases. This CDR3 contains 13 residues. Per germline, CDR1 SEHNR and CDR2 FQNEAQ (reference sequence). Losses at the gene ends were 3 bases for V and 12 bases for J; bases not matched to a gene: 8. The CDR3 is CASSLSGTGVGYF. Here the CDR3 DNA reads TGTGCCAGCAGCTTGTCCGGGACAGGGGTAGGGTACTTC.

V usage is TRBV6-5 and J usage is TRBJ2-7; the D is unclear. The CDR3 extends over 14 amino acids. Trimming stripped 6 bases from V and 7 bases from J, with 19 bases between. Per the germline V gene, CDR1 is MNHEY and CDR2 is SVGAGI. This CDR3 reads CASSYLDGFREQYF. The CDR3 DNA sequence: TGTGCCAGCAGCTATCTTGACGGTTTTCGGGAGCAGTACTTC.

The gene calls are TRBV19 and TRBJ1-2; unclear D gene. Trimming took 4 bases from V and 0 from J, leaving 9 bases between them. The germline V gene has CDR1 LNHDA and CDR2 SQIVND (reference sequence). The CDR3 totals 14 residues. The DNA for the CDR3 is TGTGCCAGTAGTAAGCAGGTAGCTAACTATGGCTACACCTTC. As protein: CASSKQVANYGYTF.